Each of the 4 T cell receptor beta chains below was sequenced from the same sample in a study of beta chain features in type 1 diabetes (dated by TCRdb to 2016 to 2019). The library relied on the immunoSEQ multiplex PCR assay. All of the isolated RNA was reverse transcribed with the High Capacity cDNA Reverse Transcription Kit, so expressed TCRB transcripts were sequenced. In TCRdb, the immuneACCESS table is reduced to in-frame sequences with V and J assigned. These tables do not hold every clone; where another copy was compared, an unresolved V gene accounts for under half, and the others remain unexplained. The sample table records 200,000 to 250,000 clones; roughly 11% of these occur just once. About 1.2% of the sample goes to the ten largest clones. Sequencing used central memory CD4+ T cells from blood. Receptor source: a man younger than 35 in good health.

This clone appeared a few times. The chain has TRBV15 and TRBJ2-1, with D tentatively TRBD2 (5 bases). Germline V gene data show CDR1 as LNHNV and CDR2 as YYDKDF (reference sequence). The CDR3 runs 14 residues. Trimming pared 3 bases from V and 6 bases from J, leaving 12 bases between. This CDR3 reads CATSRVSEGNEQFF. The CDR3 nucleotides are TGTGCCACCAGCAGGGTTAGCGAAGGCAATGAGCAGTTCTTC.

This chain connects TRBV15 to TRBJ2-7; the D gene is possibly TRBD2 (7 bases). The CDR3 consists of 13 residues. The germline CDR1 and CDR2 sequences are LNHNV and YYDKDF (reference sequence). V was cut by 5 bases and J by 6 bases, with 14 bases left in between. The CDR3 loop is CATSGWEGGEQYF. In DNA form, the CDR3 reads TGTGCCACCAGCGGCTGGGAGGGGGGCGAGCAGTACTTC.

The chain joins TRBV28 to TRBJ2-2; a weak D match, TRBD2 (6 bases). V was pared by 7 bases and J by 7 bases, with 25 bases between. The CDR3 loop spans 17 amino acids. The V gene's germline CDR1 is MDHEN and CDR2 SYDVKM. Here the CDR3 DNA reads TGTGCCAGCAAGGCGATCTATGGCGGGATGAAGGGCGGGGAGCTGTTTTTT. This encodes CASKAIYGGMKGGELFF.

This clone was found a few times. The chain links TRBV19 to TRBJ1-2; perhaps TRBD1 as D (5 bases). There are 14 residues in the CDR3. Germline CDR1 and CDR2: LNHDA and SQIVND (reference sequence). Trimming left V 7 bases short and J 3 bases short, with 15 bases between. The CDR3 is CASKSTAGDYGYTF. The CDR3 coding sequence is TGTGCCAGTAAAAGTACAGCGGGGGACTATGGCTACACCTTC. Supplemented by reference TRBV19 and TRBJ1-2, the full variable domain reads DGGITQSPKYLFRKEGQNVTLSCEQNLNHDAMYWYRQDPGQGLRLIYYSQIVNDFQKGDIAEGYSVSREKKESFPLTVTSAQKNPTAFYLCASKSTAGDYGYTFGSGTRLTVV.